These 22 T cell receptor beta chains came from one sample sequenced in a study of blood T cell repertoires in COVID-19. The assay was immunoSEQ multiplex PCR, and TCRdb's table has in-frame clones only and misses some. This sample has about 190,000 clones, with under 90% found just once. What was sequenced was peripheral blood. These TCRs come from a woman aged 80 or over with active or convalescent COVID-19.

V gene TRBV9 combines with J gene TRBJ2-2; TRBD2 matches 8 bases. Germline V lookup: CDR1 SGDLS, CDR2 YYNGEE. This CDR3 spans 16 amino acids. With V trimmed by 0 bases and J by 0 bases, 1 base remained unmatched. CDR3 region: CASSVELAANTGELFF. For the CDR3, the DNA is TGTGCCAGCAGCGTAGAACTAGCGGCGAACACCGGGGAGCTGTTTTTT.

This chain links TRBV10-3 with TRBJ2-3; TRBD2 matches at 8 bases. V gave up 10 bases and J gave up 2 bases; unmatched junction bases: 11. The CDR3 length is 15 residues. Germline V gives CDR1 ENHRY, CDR2 SYGVKD. The CDR3 coding sequence is TGTGCCACCATCTTAGCGGGATCCTACACAGATACGCAGTATTTT. This encodes CATILAGSYTDTQYF.

The chain employs TRBV6-4 and TRBJ2-1, with TRBD2 matching over 8 bases. CDR3 length equals 15 residues. Germline CDR1 reads MRHNA; CDR2 reads SNTAGT. V was clipped by 6 bases and J by 9 bases; unmatched bases: 13. CDR3 sequence: CASSRMTSAVSEQFF. The DNA of the CDR3 is TGTGCCAGCAGCAGAATGACTAGCGCTGTATCTGAGCAGTTCTTC.

The genes are TRBV28 and TRBJ2-7; 8 bases map to TRBD1. Germline V CDR1 and CDR2: MDHEN, SYDVKM. The CDR3 length is 16 residues. With 6 bases clipped from V and 2 bases from J, the junction kept 12 bases outside the gene matches. CDR3 nucleotides: TGTGCCAGCAGGGGACAGGTTAGTCACCGCACCTACGAGCAGTACTTC. This gives the protein CASRGQVSHRTYEQYF.

This chain links TRBV28 with TRBJ2-3; TRBD2 aligns across 15 bases. This CDR3 comprises 18 residues. Germline assignment: CDR1 MDHEN and CDR2 SYDVKM. V lost 6 bases, J lost 4 bases, and 11 bases stayed unmatched. The CDR3, as DNA: TGTGCCAGCAGCCAGAGATCCCGGACTAGCGGGAGGGCAGATACGCAGTATTTT. Translating it yields CASSQRSRTSGRADTQYF.

About this clone itself: The same CDR3 also results from other DNA sequences found in this sample. V gene TRBV5-5 combines with J gene TRBJ1-1; D remains ambiguous. Germline lookup yields CDR1 SGHKS and CDR2 YYEKEE (reference sequence). Trimming took 0 bases from V and 1 from J, leaving 7 bases between them. The CDR3 totals 14 residues. Here the CDR3 reads CASSLVGGNTEAFF. CDR3 nucleotides: TGTGCCAGCAGCTTGGTTGGAGGGAACACTGAAGCTTTCTTT.

The V gene is TRBV7-2, the J gene TRBJ2-5; D is undetermined. Germline assignment: CDR1 SGHTA and CDR2 FQGNSA. Trimming removed 1 base at V and 9 bases at J, with 12 bases between. The CDR3 has 13 residues. CDR3 residues: CASSLEPPQAQYF. CDR3 DNA sequence: TGTGCCAGCAGCTTAGAACCGCCCCAGGCCCAGTACTTC. Full variable domain (missing parts from reference TRBV7-2 and TRBJ2-5): GAGVSQSPSNKVTEKGKDVELRCDPISGHTALYWYRQSLGQGLEFLIYFQGNSAPDKSGLPSDRFSAERTGGSVSTLTIQRTQQEDSAVYLCASSLEPPQAQYFGPGTRLLVL.

The V and J genes are TRBV19 and TRBJ1-4, with D unclear. From germline, CDR1 is LNHDA and CDR2 SQIVND (reference sequence). Trimming stripped 7 bases from V and 0 bases from J, with 6 bases between. The CDR3 spans 13 residues. CDR3 loop: CASTFATNEKLFF. DNA of the CDR3: TGTGCCAGTACATTTGCAACTAATGAAAAACTGTTTTTT.

This clone was counted once. The chain employs TRBV7-9 and TRBJ1-2, with 12 nucleotides matching TRBD1. Germline assignment: CDR1 SEHNR and CDR2 FQNEAQ (reference sequence). The CDR3 extends over 16 amino acids. Trimming at V came to 5 bases and at J to 4 bases, leaving 8 bases not matched to a gene. The CDR3 DNA follows: TGTGCCAGCAGCGCGCCCGGGACAGGGGGCGGCTATGGCTACACCTTC. Amino acids: CASSAPGTGGGYGYTF.

The J gene is TRBJ2-2, the V gene TRBV6-5; no firm D call. The CDR3 spans 15 residues. V shed 7 bases and J shed 1 base, with 13 bases lying between them. Germline CDR1 is MNHEY and CDR2 is SVGAGI. The CDR3 DNA is TGTGCCAGCAAGTCCGACTCCAAGAACACCGGGGAGCTGTTTTTT. It yields the protein CASKSDSKNTGELFF.

The rearrangement links TRBV5-1 to TRBJ2-7; TRBD1 aligns across 7 bases. Germline trimming cut 4 bases from V and 0 bases from J; bases unmatched to any gene: 10. Looked up from germline, CDR1 is SGHRS and CDR2 is YFSETQ. The CDR3 is 16 amino acids. This chain's CDR3 is CASSPRPGQTSYEQYF. The DNA of the CDR3 is TGCGCCAGCAGCCCTCGACCGGGACAGACCTCCTACGAGCAGTACTTC.

The J gene is TRBJ2-7, the V gene TRBV6-1; possible D gene TRBD2, 6 bases. Germline V gene data show CDR1 as MNHNS and CDR2 as SASEGT. Trimming cost V 3 bases and J 1 base, with 10 bases left between them. The CDR3 is made up of 14 amino acids. CDR3 region: CASSETEGSYEQYF. The CDR3 nucleotides are TGTGCCAGCAGTGAGACGGAGGGGTCCTACGAGCAGTACTTC.

V is TRBV19 and J is TRBJ1-3, with TRBD1 identical over 7 bases. J gave up 0 bases and V 3 bases, and 5 bases lay outside the gene matches. The CDR3 length is 16 residues. Germline V CDR1 and CDR2: LNHDA, SQIVND (reference sequence). The CDR3 reads CASSIDRASSGNTIYF. The CDR3 nucleotides are TGTGCCAGTAGTATTGACAGGGCGAGCTCTGGAAACACCATATATTTT.

This clone was detected many times. In the same sample, other DNA sequences code for this CDR3. The chain carries TRBV11-2 and TRBJ2-1, with 9 bases aligning to TRBD2. Trimming removed 3 bases from V and 4 bases from J; junction bases left unmatched: 4. Looked up from germline, CDR1 is SGHAT and CDR2 is FQNNGV. CDR3 length: 15 residues. CDR3 sequence (DNA): TGTGCCAGCAGCTTTACTAGCGGGCGTTACAATGAGCAGTTCTTC. Protein product: CASSFTSGRYNEQFF. Full variable domain (outside the CDR3, taken from reference TRBV11-2 and TRBJ2-1): EAGVAQSPRYKIIEKRQSVAFWCNPISGHATLYWYQQILGQGPKLLIQFQNNGVVDDSQLPKDRFSAERLKGVDSTLKIQPAKLEDSAVYLCASSFTSGRYNEQFFGPGTRLTVL.

V usage is TRBV27 and J usage is TRBJ2-7; weak D call: TRBD2 (8 bases). Trimming cost V 7 bases and J 5 bases, with 18 bases left between them. Germline V gene lookup returns CDR1 MNHEY and CDR2 SMNVEV (reference sequence). The CDR3 totals 14 residues. CDR3 residues: CASTPRSGTDEQYF. CDR3 DNA sequence: TGTGCCAGCACCCCGCGTAGCGGGACAGACGAGCAGTACTTC.

The chain uses TRBV5-1 and TRBJ2-1, with 8 bases aligning to TRBD2. The CDR3 is made up of 16 amino acids. J was trimmed by 0 bases and V by 4 bases; bases with no gene match: 6. The germline gives CDR1 SGHRS, CDR2 YFSETQ. The CDR3 spells CASSPGGGHSYNEQFF. The CDR3 DNA sequence: TGCGCCAGCAGCCCGGGGGGGGGCCACTCCTACAATGAGCAGTTCTTC.

V gene TRBV24-1 combines with J gene TRBJ1-1; 8 nucleotides match TRBD1. With V trimmed by 3 bases and J by 3 bases, 8 bases remained unmatched. Per the germline V gene, CDR1 is KGHDR and CDR2 is SFDVKD. The CDR3 is 16 amino acids. In DNA, the CDR3 is TGTGCCACCAGTGATCGTGGACAGGGTAGTTACACTGAAGCTTTCTTT. This sequence encodes CATSDRGQGSYTEAFF.

V usage is TRBV9 and J usage is TRBJ2-3; D possibly corresponds to TRBD1 (6 bases). The CDR3 contains 14 residues. The V end was cut by 3 bases, the J end by 0 bases, with 8 bases between. The germline V gene has CDR1 SGDLS and CDR2 YYNGEE. The chain's CDR3 is CASSGRGSTDTQYF. In DNA form, the CDR3 reads TGTGCCAGCAGCGGCAGGGGTAGCACAGATACGCAGTATTTT.

This clone was seen only a few times. The CDR3 is CASSPGTRTGELFF. The CDR3 DNA reads as TGTGCCAGCTCCCCCGGGACTCGCACCGGGGAGCTGTTTTTT. V is TRBV18 and J is TRBJ2-2, with TRBD2 as a possible D gene (6 bases). Germline CDR1 and CDR2: KGHSH and LQKENI. V lost 6 bases and J 4 bases, leaving 12 bases between the germline ends. The CDR3 has 14 amino acids.

The chain links TRBV7-2 to TRBJ2-1, with a weak D call TRBD1 (6 bases). In germline, CDR1 is SGHTA, CDR2 FQGNSA. Trimming pared 5 bases from V and 10 bases from J, leaving 12 bases between. The length of the CDR3 is 12 residues. CDR3 residues: CASSRPTGEQFF. DNA of the CDR3: TGTGCCAGCAGCCGACCCACAGGGGAGCAGTTCTTC.

The J gene is TRBJ2-7, the V gene TRBV3-1 (or the pseudogene TRBV3-2), with D tentatively TRBD1 (5 bases). In germline, CDR1 is LGHDT, CDR2 YNNKEL (reference sequence). V lost 4 bases and J 2 bases, leaving 9 bases between the germline ends. The CDR3 has 13 amino acids. CDR3 residues: CASSRGGTYEQYF. The CDR3 DNA reads TGTGCCAGCAGCCGGGGCGGAACCTACGAGCAGTACTTC.

The V gene is TRBV3-1 (or the pseudogene TRBV3-2), the J gene TRBJ2-1; TRBD2 matches at 11 bases. CDR1 is LGHDT, CDR2 YNNKEL, per germline (reference sequence). The J segment lost 4 bases and the V segment lost 3 bases, leaving 2 bases of the junction unmatched. The CDR3 loop spans 15 amino acids. DNA for the CDR3: TGTGCCAGCAGCCAGGGACTAGCGGAATACAATGAGCAGTTCTTC. This translates into CASSQGLAEYNEQFF.